This T cell receptor beta chain was sequenced during a study of shared clonotypes between healthy human individuals. General study results and limits: Unshared clonotypes carried lower generation probabilities than those common to all four donors.

Study processing details: Junction-only immunoSEQ data arrived without quality scores, meaning filtering differed. The method was immunoSEQ multiplex PCR; TCRdb's version includes in-frame clones alone and lacks a portion of them. The V and J calls and clone size are taken from that table; D and trimming were inferred from the DNA. The data hold 780,000 or so clones, with 55% to 80% observed a single time. Worth noting for this clone: Its antigen remains unidentified.

CDR3 length: 15 residues. V lost 8 bases and J lost 8; bases outside the gene matches: 12. Germline V lookup: CDR1 ENHRY, CDR2 SYGVKD. The sample taken for sequencing was memory CD4+ T cells sorted from blood. The subset was: CD45RA-negative fraction. This TCR was recovered from a woman aged 30 to 39 in good health. The chain joins TRBV10-3 to TRBJ2-1, with 10 bases fitting TRBD1. In DNA form, the CDR3 reads TGTGCCATCCAACTCGGGACAGGGGTTAAAGATGAGCAGTTCTTC. Translated: CAIQLGTGVKDEQFF.